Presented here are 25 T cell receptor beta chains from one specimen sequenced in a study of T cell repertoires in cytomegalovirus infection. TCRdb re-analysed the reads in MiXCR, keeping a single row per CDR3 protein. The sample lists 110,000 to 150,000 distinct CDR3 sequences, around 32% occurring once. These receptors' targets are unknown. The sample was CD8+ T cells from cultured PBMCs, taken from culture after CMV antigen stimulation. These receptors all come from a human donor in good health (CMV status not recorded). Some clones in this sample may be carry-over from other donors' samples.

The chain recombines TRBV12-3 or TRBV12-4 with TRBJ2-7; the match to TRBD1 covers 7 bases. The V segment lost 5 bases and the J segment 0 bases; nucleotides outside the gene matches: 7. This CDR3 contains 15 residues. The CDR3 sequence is CASSPTGLRSYEQYF. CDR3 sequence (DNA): TGTGCCAGCAGTCCGACAGGGCTTCGCTCCTACGAGCAGTACTTC.

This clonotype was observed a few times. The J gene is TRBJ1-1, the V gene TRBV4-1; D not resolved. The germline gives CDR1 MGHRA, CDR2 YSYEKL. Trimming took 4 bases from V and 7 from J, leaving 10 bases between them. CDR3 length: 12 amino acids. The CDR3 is CASSRGPLEAFF. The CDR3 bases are TGCGCCAGCAGCCGCGGACCGCTTGAAGCTTTCTTT.

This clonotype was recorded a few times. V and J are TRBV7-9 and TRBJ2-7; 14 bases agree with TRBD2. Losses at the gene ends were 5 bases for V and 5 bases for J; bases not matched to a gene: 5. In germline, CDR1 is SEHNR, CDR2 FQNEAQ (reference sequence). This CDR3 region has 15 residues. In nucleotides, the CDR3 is TGTGCCAGCAGCCCCGGGACTAGCGGGGGTGACGAGCAGTACTTC. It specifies CASSPGTSGGDEQYF. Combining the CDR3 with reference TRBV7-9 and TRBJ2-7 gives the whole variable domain DTGVSQNPRHKITKRGQNVTFRCDPISEHNRLYWYRQTLGQGPEFLTYFQNEAQLEKSRLLSDRFSAERPKGSFSTLEIQRTEQGDSAMYLCASSPGTSGGDEQYFGPGTRLTVT.

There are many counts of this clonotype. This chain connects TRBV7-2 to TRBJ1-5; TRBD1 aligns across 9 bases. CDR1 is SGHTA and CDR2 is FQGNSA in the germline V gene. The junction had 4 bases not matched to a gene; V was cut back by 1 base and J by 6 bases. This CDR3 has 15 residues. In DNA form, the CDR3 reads TGTGCCAGCAGCTTAGAGCTGACAGGGGGTCAGCCCCAGCATTTT. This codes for CASSLELTGGQPQHF.

CDR3 coding DNA: TGCAGTGCTAGAGAATTGAAGGGGGCGAACACCGGGGAGCTGTTTTTT. This sequence encodes CSARELKGANTGELFF. This chain joins TRBV20-1 and TRBJ2-2; TRBD1 might be the D (6 bases). Germline lookup yields CDR1 DFQATT and CDR2 SNEGSKA (reference sequence). The CDR3 length is 16 residues. Trimming cost V 0 bases and J 0 bases, with 11 bases left between them.

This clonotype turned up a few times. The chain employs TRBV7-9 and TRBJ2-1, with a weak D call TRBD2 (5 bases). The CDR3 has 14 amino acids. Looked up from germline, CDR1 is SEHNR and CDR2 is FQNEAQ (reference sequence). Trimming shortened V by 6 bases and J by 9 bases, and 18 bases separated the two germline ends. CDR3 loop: CASSLLAPGGEQFF. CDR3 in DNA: TGTGCCAGCAGTTTACTCGCCCCCGGAGGTGAGCAGTTCTTC.

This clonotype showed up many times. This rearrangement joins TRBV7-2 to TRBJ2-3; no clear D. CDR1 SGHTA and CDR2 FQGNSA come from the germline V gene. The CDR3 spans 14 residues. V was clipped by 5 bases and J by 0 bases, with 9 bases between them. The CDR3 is CASSPGSSTDTQYF. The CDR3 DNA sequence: TGTGCCAGCAGCCCAGGATCTAGCACAGATACGCAGTATTTT.

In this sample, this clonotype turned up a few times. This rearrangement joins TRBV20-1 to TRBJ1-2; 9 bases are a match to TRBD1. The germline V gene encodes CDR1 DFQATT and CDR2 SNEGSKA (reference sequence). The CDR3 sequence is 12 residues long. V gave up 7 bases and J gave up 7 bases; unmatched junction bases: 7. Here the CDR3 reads CSGQQGAGGYTF. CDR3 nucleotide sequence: TGCAGTGGACAACAGGGGGCCGGTGGCTACACCTTC.

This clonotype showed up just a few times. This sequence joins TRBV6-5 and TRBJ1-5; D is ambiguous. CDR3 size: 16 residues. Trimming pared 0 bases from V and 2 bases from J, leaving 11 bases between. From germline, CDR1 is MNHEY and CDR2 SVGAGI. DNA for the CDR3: TGTGCCAGCAGTTACTCGAACTCCGTGGGCAATCAGCCCCAGCATTTT. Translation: CASSYSNSVGNQPQHF.

The CDR3 protein is CASSYRTGGYNEQFF. DNA of the CDR3: TGTGCCAGTAGTTACAGGACAGGAGGATACAATGAGCAGTTCTTC. J is TRBJ2-1 and V is TRBV19; TRBD1 agrees at 7 bases. The germline gives CDR1 LNHDA, CDR2 SQIVND (reference sequence). The CDR3 covers 15 residues. V lost 5 bases and J lost 4; bases outside the gene matches: 8.

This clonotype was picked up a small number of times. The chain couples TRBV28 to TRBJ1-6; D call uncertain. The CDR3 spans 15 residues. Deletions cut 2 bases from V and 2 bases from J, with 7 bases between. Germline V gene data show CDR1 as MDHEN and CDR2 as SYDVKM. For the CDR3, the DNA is TGTGCCAGCAGTTTAACAGCGACCTATAATTCACCCCTCCACTTT. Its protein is CASSLTATYNSPLHF.

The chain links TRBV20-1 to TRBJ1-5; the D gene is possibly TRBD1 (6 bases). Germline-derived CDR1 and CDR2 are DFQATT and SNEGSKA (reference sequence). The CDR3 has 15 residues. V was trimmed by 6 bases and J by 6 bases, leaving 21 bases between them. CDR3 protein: CSATNLTGWGQPQHF. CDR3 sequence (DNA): TGCAGTGCCACGAACCTTACAGGGTGGGGTCAGCCCCAGCATTTT.

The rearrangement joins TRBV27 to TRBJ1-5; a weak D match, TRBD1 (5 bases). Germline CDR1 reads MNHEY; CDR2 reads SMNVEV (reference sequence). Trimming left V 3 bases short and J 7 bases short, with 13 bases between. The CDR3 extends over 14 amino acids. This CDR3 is CASSFGGEGQPQHF. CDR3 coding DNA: TGTGCCAGCAGTTTCGGGGGGGAGGGACAGCCCCAGCATTTT.

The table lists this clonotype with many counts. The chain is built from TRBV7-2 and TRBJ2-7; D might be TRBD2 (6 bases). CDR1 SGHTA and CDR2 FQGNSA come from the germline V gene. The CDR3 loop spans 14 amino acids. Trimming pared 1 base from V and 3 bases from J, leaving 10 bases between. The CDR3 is CASSLELAFYEQYF. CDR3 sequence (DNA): TGTGCCAGCAGCTTAGAACTAGCATTCTACGAGCAGTACTTC.

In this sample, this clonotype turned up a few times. The CDR3 reads CASSLSGNPLHF. CDR3 DNA: TGTGCCAGCAGCTTATCAGGGAACCCCCTCCACTTT. V usage is TRBV7-9 and J usage is TRBJ1-6; D possibly corresponds to TRBD1 (5 bases). Trimming shortened V by 2 bases and J by 13 bases, and 9 bases separated the two germline ends. The V gene's germline CDR1 is SEHNR and CDR2 FQNEAQ (reference sequence). The CDR3 runs 12 residues.

The CDR3 reads CASSFVTGIVATNEKLFF. CDR3 bases: TGTGCCAGCAGTTTTGTGACAGGGATCGTTGCAACTAATGAAAAACTGTTTTTT. The chain joins TRBV28 to TRBJ1-4, with 7 bases fitting TRBD1. CDR1 and CDR2 (germline): MDHEN, SYDVKM. Losses at the gene ends were 3 bases for V and 0 bases for J; bases not matched to a gene: 10. There are 18 residues in the CDR3.

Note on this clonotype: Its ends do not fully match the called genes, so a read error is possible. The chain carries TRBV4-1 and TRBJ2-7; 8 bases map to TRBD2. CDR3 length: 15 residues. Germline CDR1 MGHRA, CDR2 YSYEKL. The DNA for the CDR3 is TGTGCCAGCAGCCCCAGTAGCGGGGCCTCCTACGAGCAGTACTTC. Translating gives CASSPSSGASYEQYF.

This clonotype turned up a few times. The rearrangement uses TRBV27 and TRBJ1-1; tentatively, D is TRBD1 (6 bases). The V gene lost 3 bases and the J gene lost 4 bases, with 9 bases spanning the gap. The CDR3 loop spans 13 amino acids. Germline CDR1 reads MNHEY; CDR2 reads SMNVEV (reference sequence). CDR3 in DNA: TGTGCCAGCAGTTTCACAGGGCTCACTGAAGCTTTCTTT. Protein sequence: CASSFTGLTEAFF.

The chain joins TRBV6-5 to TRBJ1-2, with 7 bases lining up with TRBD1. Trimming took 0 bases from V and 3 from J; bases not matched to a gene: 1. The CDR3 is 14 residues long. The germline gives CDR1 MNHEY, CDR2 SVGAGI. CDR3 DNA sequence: TGTGCCAGCAGTTACTCGGGACAGTACTATGGCTACACCTTC. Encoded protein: CASSYSGQYYGYTF.

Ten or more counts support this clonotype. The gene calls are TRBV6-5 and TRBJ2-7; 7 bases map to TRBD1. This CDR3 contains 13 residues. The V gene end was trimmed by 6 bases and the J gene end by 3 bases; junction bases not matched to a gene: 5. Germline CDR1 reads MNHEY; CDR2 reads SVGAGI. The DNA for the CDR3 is TGTGCCAGCAGCCCGACAGGGAGCTACGAGCAGTACTTC. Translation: CASSPTGSYEQYF.

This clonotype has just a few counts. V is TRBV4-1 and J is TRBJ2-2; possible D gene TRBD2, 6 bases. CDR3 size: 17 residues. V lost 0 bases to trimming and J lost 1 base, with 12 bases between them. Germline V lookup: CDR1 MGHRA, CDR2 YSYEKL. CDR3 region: CASSQEVGGRNTGELFF. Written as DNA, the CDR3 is TGCGCCAGCAGCCAAGAAGTCGGGGGACGGAACACCGGGGAGCTGTTTTTT.

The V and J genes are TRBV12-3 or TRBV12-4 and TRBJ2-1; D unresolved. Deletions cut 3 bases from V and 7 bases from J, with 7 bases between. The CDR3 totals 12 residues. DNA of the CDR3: TGTGCCAGCAGTTTGAGCACAAATGAGCAGTTCTTC. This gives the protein CASSLSTNEQFF.

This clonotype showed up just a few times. CDR3 sequence (DNA): TGTGCCAGCAGCTTTATCGGGGGCGACACAGATACGCAGTATTTT. Protein product: CASSFIGGDTDTQYF. The chain is built from TRBV7-2 and TRBJ2-3; D may correspond to TRBD1 or TRBD2 (6 bases each). V was shortened by 3 bases and J by 2 bases, with 12 bases between the two germline ends. CDR1 SGHTA and CDR2 FQGNSA come from the germline V gene. The CDR3 extends over 15 amino acids.

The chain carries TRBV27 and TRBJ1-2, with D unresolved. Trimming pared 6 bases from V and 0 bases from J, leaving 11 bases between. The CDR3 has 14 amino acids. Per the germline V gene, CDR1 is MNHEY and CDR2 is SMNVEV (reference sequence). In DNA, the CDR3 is TGTGCCAGCAGCCCAAATCCCCCTAACTATGGCTACACCTTC. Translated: CASSPNPPNYGYTF.

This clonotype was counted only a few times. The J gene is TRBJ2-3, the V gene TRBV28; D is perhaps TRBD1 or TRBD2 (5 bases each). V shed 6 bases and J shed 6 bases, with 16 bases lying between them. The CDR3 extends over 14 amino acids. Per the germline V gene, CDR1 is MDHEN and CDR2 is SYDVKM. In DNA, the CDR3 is TGTGCCAGCAGCTCTGGGACCTTCTCCGATACGCAGTATTTT. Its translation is CASSSGTFSDTQYF.